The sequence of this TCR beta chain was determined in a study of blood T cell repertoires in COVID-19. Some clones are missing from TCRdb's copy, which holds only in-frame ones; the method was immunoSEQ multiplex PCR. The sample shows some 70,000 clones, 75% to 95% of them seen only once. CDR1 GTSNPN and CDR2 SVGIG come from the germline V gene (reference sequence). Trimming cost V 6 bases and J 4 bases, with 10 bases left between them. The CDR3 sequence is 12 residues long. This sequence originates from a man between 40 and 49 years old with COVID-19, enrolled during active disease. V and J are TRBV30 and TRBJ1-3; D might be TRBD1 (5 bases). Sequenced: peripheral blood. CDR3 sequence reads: CACLGQGNTIYF. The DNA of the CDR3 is TGTGCCTGCTTGGGGCAAGGAAACACCATATATTTT.